The 27 T cell receptor beta chains below come from one sample, sequenced in a study of shared clonotypes between healthy human individuals (TCRdb year 2020). Libraries came from the immunoSEQ multiplex PCR assay. What TCRdb holds here is the immuneACCESS table cut down to in-frame rearrangements. Part of the clones is not present; checked against another copy, under half of the missing clones reflect an unresolved V gene, and the others are unexplained. This sample has some 2,400,000 clones in its table, and roughly 95% of those were observed once. Of the sample, around 0.13% is held by the ten largest clones. The specimen was naive CD4+ T cells sorted from blood. The sample's cell subset or site, from its label and the paper: CD45RA+ positively selected. These receptors all stem from a man aged 18 to 35 in good health.

This clone was found once. The genes are TRBV19 and TRBJ1-4; D might be TRBD1 (6 bases). Germline V gives CDR1 LNHDA, CDR2 SQIVND (reference sequence). V dropped 5 bases and J dropped 8 bases, with 9 bases sitting between them. This CDR3 has 12 residues. Here the CDR3 reads CASSPGTEKLFF. In DNA form, the CDR3 reads TGTGCCAGTAGTCCCGGGACAGAAAAACTGTTTTTT. Combining the CDR3 with reference TRBV19 and TRBJ1-4 gives the whole variable domain DGGITQSPKYLFRKEGQNVTLSCEQNLNHDAMYWYRQDPGQGLRLIYYSQIVNDFQKGDIAEGYSVSREKKESFPLTVTSAQKNPTAFYLCASSPGTEKLFFGSGTQLSVL.

This chain links TRBV5-1 with TRBJ1-1, with D perhaps TRBD1 (5 bases). Looked up from germline, CDR1 is SGHRS and CDR2 is YFSETQ. The CDR3 totals 14 residues. With 4 bases removed from V and 2 bases from J, the gap between germline ends came to 12 bases. CDR3 bases: TGCGCCAGCAGCACCTCTTGGGACAACACTGAAGCTTTCTTT. This sequence encodes CASSTSWDNTEAFF.

The rearrangement uses TRBV19 and TRBJ2-3; TRBD2 matches at 10 bases. In germline, CDR1 is LNHDA, CDR2 SQIVND (reference sequence). The CDR3 covers 17 residues. V trimming: 3 bases; J trimming: 5 bases; junction bases outside the gene matches: 11. As DNA, the CDR3 is TGTGCCAGTAGTATCCAGGGGCTAGCGGGGGTGATAGATACGCAGTATTTT. It codes for CASSIQGLAGVIDTQYF.

Worth noting for this clone: Other DNA sequences from this sample encode an identical CDR3 as well. J is TRBJ2-7 and V is TRBV2; TRBD1 matches at 7 bases. V dropped 5 bases and J dropped 2; count of bases not matched to a gene: 3. CDR3 size: 13 residues. The germline V gene encodes CDR1 SNHLY and CDR2 FYNNEI. The CDR3 spells CASSRDSTYEQYF. For the CDR3, the DNA is TGTGCCAGCAGTCGGGACAGTACCTACGAGCAGTACTTC.

The CDR3 sequence: CASTPSLPNTGELFF. In nucleotides, the CDR3 is TGTGCCAGCACCCCAAGCCTACCCAACACCGGGGAGCTGTTTTTT. The genes are TRBV4-2 and TRBJ2-2; no firm D call. Trimming shortened V by 7 bases and J by 2 bases, and 14 bases separated the two germline ends. CDR3 length equals 15 residues. CDR1 is LGHNA, CDR2 YNFKEQ, per germline.

The chain carries TRBV28 and TRBJ2-7; the D gene is possibly TRBD1 (5 bases). This CDR3 region has 14 residues. Germline V lookup: CDR1 MDHEN, CDR2 SYDVKM. V was shortened by 3 bases and J by 3 bases, with 12 bases between the two germline ends. The CDR3 nucleotides read TGTGCCAGCAGTTTGGCTCACAGGCGCTACGAGCAGTACTTC. Amino acids: CASSLAHRRYEQYF.

CDR3 region: CASGGGVYEQYF. The DNA for the CDR3 is TGTGCTAGTGGTGGGGGAGTATACGAGCAGTACTTC. The V gene is TRBV12-5, the J gene TRBJ2-7, with D perhaps given as TRBD1 or TRBD2 (5 bases each). The germline V gene encodes CDR1 LGHNT and CDR2 FRNRAP. The V end was cut by 5 bases, the J end by 4 bases, with 9 bases between. The CDR3 loop spans 12 amino acids.

The chain links TRBV12-2 to TRBJ2-7; the table's D call, TRBD1, has no DNA check behind it. TRBV12-2 is flagged as a pseudogene. The CDR3 covers 12 residues. CDR3 nucleotide sequence: TGTGCAAGTCGCCCCCACAGCTACGAGCAGTACTTC. Encoded protein: CASRPHSYEQYF.

The V gene is TRBV7-9, the J gene TRBJ1-4, with 9 bases that match TRBD1. CDR1 and CDR2 from the germline V gene are SEHNR and FQNEAQ (reference sequence). V trimming: 5 bases; J trimming: 10 bases; junction bases outside the gene matches: 5. This CDR3 region has 13 residues. The CDR3 reads CASSVPGQGKLFF. In DNA form, the CDR3 reads TGTGCCAGCAGCGTCCCGGGACAGGGAAAACTGTTTTTT. The whole variable domain, filled in from reference TRBV7-9 and TRBJ1-4, reads DTGVSQNPRHKITKRGQNVTFRCDPISEHNRLYWYRQTLGQGPEFLTYFQNEAQLEKSRLLSDRFSAERPKGSFSTLEIQRTEQGDSAMYLCASSVPGQGKLFFGSGTQLSVL.

The rearrangement joins TRBV5-1 to TRBJ2-3, with 11 bases identical to TRBD1. The CDR3 is made up of 18 amino acids. V was pared by 3 bases and J by 2 bases, with 11 bases of the junction left unmatched. Germline V CDR1 and CDR2: SGHRS, YFSETQ. The CDR3 here is CASSSGTGGSLITDTQYF. Written as DNA, the CDR3 is TGCGCCAGCAGCTCCGGGACAGGGGGGTCCCTAATCACAGATACGCAGTATTTT.

This sequence joins TRBV6-1 and TRBJ1-1; TRBD1 might be the D (5 bases). Between the trimmed V and J ends, which lost 6 bases and 1 base, there was a span of 9 bases. This CDR3 region has 13 residues. Looked up from germline, CDR1 is MNHNS and CDR2 is SASEGT. CDR3 coding DNA: TGTGCCAGCAGGGGGCCAGGGAACACTGAAGCTTTCTTT. It is translated as CASRGPGNTEAFF.

The chain recombines TRBV10-1 with TRBJ2-3, with TRBD1 matching over 10 bases. The CDR3 runs 16 residues. CDR1 and CDR2 from the germline V gene are WNHNN and SYGVQD (reference sequence). Losses at the gene ends were 3 bases for V and 5 bases for J; bases not matched to a gene: 8. CDR3 in DNA: TGCGCCAGCAGTGATCCCCGACAGGGGGCTAGAGATACGCAGTATTTT. Protein product: CASSDPRQGARDTQYF.

The V gene is TRBV10-3, the J gene TRBJ2-1; 8 bases align to TRBD2. J lost 9 bases, V lost 3 bases, and 10 bases had no gene match. The germline CDR1 and CDR2 sequences are ENHRY and SYGVKD. The CDR3 extends over 15 amino acids. The CDR3 sequence is CAISDGLAAAGEQFF. In nucleotides, the CDR3 is TGTGCCATCAGTGATGGACTAGCCGCAGCAGGTGAGCAGTTCTTC.

J is TRBJ1-2 and V is TRBV19; 7 bases are a match to TRBD1. Germline assignment: CDR1 LNHDA and CDR2 SQIVND (reference sequence). The V segment lost 5 bases and the J segment 5 bases; nucleotides outside the gene matches: 8. CDR3 length: 14 residues. The CDR3 loop reads CASSLFQGGYGYTF. CDR3 DNA: TGTGCCAGTAGTTTGTTCCAGGGGGGATATGGCTACACCTTC.

The rearrangement joins TRBV28 to TRBJ2-7, with 7 positions matching TRBD1. CDR3 length: 16 amino acids. The trim removed 6 bases at V and 7 bases at J, leaving 18 bases unmatched. Germline CDR1 MDHEN, CDR2 SYDVKM. The CDR3 DNA reads TGTGCCAGCAGACCGAACAGGGGAATGTTGGTTGGGGAGCAGTACTTC. Translating it yields CASRPNRGMLVGEQYF.

This rearrangement joins TRBV15 to TRBJ1-4; tentatively, D is TRBD1 (5 bases). Germline CDR1 is LNHNV and CDR2 is YYDKDF (reference sequence). Trimming pared 0 bases from V and 8 bases from J, leaving 13 bases between. This CDR3 has 15 residues. The CDR3 DNA is TGTGCCACCAGCAGAGATACGGCAGGGCACGAAAAACTGTTTTTT. The encoded protein is CATSRDTAGHEKLFF.

V gene TRBV27 combines with J gene TRBJ2-5; 12 bases map to TRBD2. The trim removed 4 bases at V and 5 bases at J, leaving 5 bases unmatched. CDR1 and CDR2 from the germline V gene are MNHEY and SMNVEV (reference sequence). The CDR3 is 15 amino acids. The CDR3 coding sequence is TGTGCCAGCAGTTCCGGACTAGCGGGGTGGGAGACCCAGTACTTC. Encoded protein: CASSSGLAGWETQYF.

The chain employs TRBV4-1 and TRBJ1-5; 9 nucleotides line up with TRBD1. The CDR3 has 18 residues. V shed 2 bases and J 5 bases; nucleotides not matched to a gene: 13. Germline assignment: CDR1 MGHRA and CDR2 YSYEKL. The CDR3 coding sequence is TGCGCCAGCAGCCAACCCCCGGACAGGGGCGGAGCGGATCAGCCCCAGCATTTT. It encodes CASSQPPDRGGADQPQHF.

V is TRBV5-1 and J is TRBJ2-7; 16 bases are a match to TRBD2. V lost 6 bases and J lost 6; bases outside the gene matches: 12. The CDR3 length is 17 residues. Germline V gives CDR1 SGHRS, CDR2 YFSETQ. CDR3 residues: CASTATGTSGRAVEQYF. The CDR3 nucleotides read TGCGCCAGCACCGCCACAGGGACTAGCGGGAGGGCAGTCGAGCAGTACTTC. The entire variable domain, with the rest obtained from reference TRBV5-1 and TRBJ2-7, is as follows: KAGVTQTPRYLIKTRGQQVTLSCSPISGHRSVSWYQQTPGQGLQFLFEYFSETQRNKGNFPGRFSGRQFSNSRSEMNVSTLELGDSALYLCASTATGTSGRAVEQYFGPGTRLTVT.

The chain links TRBV11-2 to TRBJ2-5; D is perhaps TRBD1 (5 bases). Germline CDR1 and CDR2: SGHAT and FQNNGV. Trimming left V 1 base short and J 2 bases short, with 11 bases between. CDR3 length: 15 residues. For the CDR3, the DNA is TGTGCCAGCAGCTTAGGGGGCAGGGCACAAGAGACCCAGTACTTC. Its protein is CASSLGGRAQETQYF.

The CDR3 sequence: CASSRGKGVPIYF. As DNA, the CDR3 is TGTGCCAGCAGCCGGGGGAAGGGTGTTCCCATATATTTT. The chain is built from TRBV6-5 and TRBJ1-3, with D possibly TRBD1 on 5 matching bases. The CDR3 covers 13 residues. V lost 6 bases to trimming and J lost 11 bases, with 17 bases between them. The germline CDR1 and CDR2 sequences are MNHEY and SVGAGI.

To note about this clone: The sample has other DNA sequences that encode this CDR3 too. The chain couples TRBV9 to TRBJ2-5; D perhaps matches TRBD2 (6 bases). The CDR3 sequence is 13 residues long. The V gene lost 0 bases and the J gene lost 4 bases, with 7 bases spanning the gap. CDR1 is SGDLS and CDR2 is YYNGEE in the germline V gene. The CDR3 DNA reads TGTGCCAGCAGCGTAGTGGAGGGAGAGACCCAGTACTTC. Protein sequence: CASSVVEGETQYF.

CDR3: CASSQVFPTEFNEQFF. The DNA of the CDR3 is TGTGCCAGCTCACAGGTCTTCCCGACGGAATTCAATGAGCAGTTCTTC. The chain joins TRBV18 to TRBJ2-1; no definite D call. Germline CDR1 and CDR2: KGHSH and LQKENI. Trimming left V 4 bases short and J 6 bases short, with 19 bases between. The CDR3 has 16 amino acids.

On this clone: Other DNA sequences in the sample encode the same CDR3. The chain joins TRBV25-1 to TRBJ1-2, with D uncertain. The CDR3 is 13 residues long. Germline V CDR1 and CDR2: MGHDK, SYGVNS. The germline V and J ends were trimmed by 3 bases and 2 bases, with 7 bases remaining between them. CDR3 region: CASSERGNYGYTF. In DNA form, the CDR3 reads TGTGCCAGCAGTGAGCGTGGCAACTATGGCTACACCTTC.

The rearrangement uses TRBV19 and TRBJ2-1; D possibly matches TRBD1 or TRBD2 (5 bases each). V lost 3 bases and J lost 7, with 16 bases in between. The CDR3 spans 15 residues. Germline lookup yields CDR1 LNHDA and CDR2 SQIVND (reference sequence). This chain's CDR3 is CASSIRIVEGNEQFF. The CDR3 bases are TGTGCCAGTAGTATCCGCATAGTTGAGGGGAATGAGCAGTTCTTC.

This clone appeared once. The chain joins TRBV28 to TRBJ2-1, with TRBD1 identical over 7 bases. Trimming removed 4 bases from V and 1 base from J; junction bases left unmatched: 7. This CDR3 region has 16 residues. Per the germline V gene, CDR1 is MDHEN and CDR2 is SYDVKM. The CDR3 region is CASSSKTGWSYNEQFF. The DNA of the CDR3 is TGTGCCAGCAGTTCGAAGACAGGGTGGTCCTACAATGAGCAGTTCTTC.

This clone showed up just once. The V and J genes are TRBV9 and TRBJ2-7; D ambiguous. Per the germline V gene, CDR1 is SGDLS and CDR2 is YYNGEE. V shed 4 bases and J shed 7 bases, with 18 bases lying between them. The CDR3 totals 14 residues. CDR3 in DNA: TGTGCCAGCAGCCGGCCCGGACCTCCCTGGGAGCAGTACTTC. Residues: CASSRPGPPWEQYF.